The next 27 T cell receptor beta chains were all read from a single sample in a study of blood T cell repertoires in COVID-19. The data were produced by immunoSEQ multiplex PCR, yet TCRdb's version contains in-frame clones alone and is incomplete. The data contain under 70,000 clones, over 75% of them singletons. Sequencing input: peripheral blood. The receptors were gathered from a man older than 75 with acute or convalescent COVID-19.

The chain couples TRBV2 to TRBJ2-7, with 8 bases fitting TRBD1. V lost 5 bases and J lost 6; bases outside the gene matches: 3. Looked up from germline, CDR1 is SNHLY and CDR2 is FYNNEI. This CDR3 region has 12 residues. The CDR3 protein is CASSQTGGEQYF. CDR3 DNA sequence: TGTGCCAGCAGTCAAACAGGGGGCGAGCAGTACTTC.

The rearrangement links TRBV5-1 to TRBJ1-5; 8 bases match TRBD1. This CDR3 contains 14 residues. The V gene end was trimmed by 3 bases and the J gene end by 5 bases; junction bases not matched to a gene: 4. The germline V gene has CDR1 SGHRS and CDR2 YFSETQ. This chain's CDR3 is CASSSGGQDQPQHF. CDR3 nucleotides: TGCGCCAGCAGCTCCGGGGGACAGGATCAGCCCCAGCATTTT.

V gene TRBV4-2 combines with J gene TRBJ2-3; 7 positions match TRBD2. The germline gives CDR1 LGHNA, CDR2 YNFKEQ. The length of the CDR3 is 16 residues. J was trimmed by 0 bases and V by 1 base; bases with no gene match: 4. The CDR3 DNA reads TGTGCCAGCAGCCAAGGACGGGGGGTTAGCACAGATACGCAGTATTTT. Translating it yields CASSQGRGVSTDTQYF.

The chain combines TRBV5-4 with TRBJ2-2, with 7 bases lining up with TRBD2. CDR1 SGHNT and CDR2 YYREEE come from the germline V gene (reference sequence). After removal of 2 bases from V and 6 bases from J, the junction contained 4 bases not matched to a gene. This CDR3 region has 14 residues. The CDR3 DNA reads as TGTGCCAGCAGCTTATCAGGGAGGGCCGGGGAGCTGTTTTTT. It is translated as CASSLSGRAGELFF. Supplemented by reference TRBV5-4 and TRBJ2-2, the full variable domain reads ETGVTQSPTHLIKTRGQQVTLRCSSQSGHNTVSWYQQALGQGPQFIFQYYREEENGRGNFPPRFSGLQFPNYSSELNVNALELDDSALYLCASSLSGRAGELFFGEGSRLTVL.

J is TRBJ2-7 and V is TRBV18; a weak D match, TRBD1 (6 bases). CDR3 length equals 13 residues. Trimming left V 3 bases short and J 5 bases short, with 11 bases between. Germline-derived CDR1 and CDR2 are KGHSH and LQKENI. The CDR3 nucleotides read TGTGCCAGCTCACCGTCAGGGGACCACGAGCAGTACTTC. This encodes CASSPSGDHEQYF.

The chain joins TRBV30 to TRBJ1-5; D might be TRBD1 (6 bases). Trimming stripped 0 bases from V and 2 bases from J, with 11 bases between. This CDR3 comprises 15 residues. In germline, CDR1 is GTSNPN, CDR2 SVGIG (reference sequence). The CDR3 spells CAWSVPRGGNQPQHF. The CDR3 region has the DNA TGTGCCTGGAGTGTCCCCAGGGGTGGCAATCAGCCCCAGCATTTT.

This clone occurred once. This chain joins TRBV6-1 and TRBJ1-2; no clear D gene. The CDR3 totals 17 residues. Germline assignment: CDR1 MNHNS and CDR2 SASEGT. The ends were cut back, 3 bases at V and 1 base at J, with 18 bases in the middle. CDR3 region: CASSDTGSSVINYGYTF. The CDR3 bases are TGTGCCAGCAGTGACACCGGGTCCTCGGTTATTAACTATGGCTACACCTTC.

The chain carries TRBV24-1 and TRBJ2-5; 12 bases map to TRBD1. Per the germline V gene, CDR1 is KGHDR and CDR2 is SFDVKD. V was pared by 4 bases and J by 4 bases, with 6 bases of the junction left unmatched. This CDR3 contains 16 residues. The CDR3 sequence is CATSDPGDRGPETQYF. The CDR3 DNA reads TGTGCCACCAGTGACCCCGGGGACAGGGGGCCAGAGACCCAGTACTTC.

This rearrangement joins TRBV27 to TRBJ2-6; D is uncertain. V lost 4 bases and J 4 bases, leaving 5 bases between the germline ends. The germline V gene encodes CDR1 MNHEY and CDR2 SMNVEV (reference sequence). The CDR3 consists of 13 residues. CDR3 bases: TGTGCCAGCAGTTCGACAGGGGCCAACGTCCTGACTTTC. It is translated as CASSSTGANVLTF.

Judged by abundance, this clone is medium-sized. Other nucleotide sequences in the sample specify the same CDR3. The J gene is TRBJ1-5, the V gene TRBV5-1; perhaps TRBD1 as D (5 bases). Trimming pared 0 bases from V and 2 bases from J, leaving 9 bases between. This CDR3 contains 15 residues. CDR1 is SGHRS, CDR2 YFSETQ, per germline. CDR3 sequence (DNA): TGCGCCAGCAGCTTGGCCGGGGGTGGCAATCAGCCCCAGCATTTT. Its translation: CASSLAGGGNQPQHF.

The chain is built from TRBV19 and TRBJ1-5; the D is unclear. This CDR3 has 13 amino acids. Between the trimmed V and J ends, which lost 6 bases and 4 bases, there was a span of 10 bases. Germline V gene data show CDR1 as LNHDA and CDR2 as SQIVND (reference sequence). CDR3 nucleotide sequence: TGTGCCAGTAGCAACAGAGGGAATCAGCCCCAGCATTTT. This gives the protein CASSNRGNQPQHF.

The CDR3 loop reads CASKGTGYEKLFF. As DNA, the CDR3 is TGTGCCAGTAAGGGGACAGGGTATGAAAAACTGTTTTTT. The chain recombines TRBV6-6 with TRBJ1-4, with 9 bases that match TRBD1. Germline lookup yields CDR1 MNHNY and CDR2 SVGAGI (reference sequence). The CDR3 totals 13 residues. V was clipped by 9 bases and J by 6 bases; unmatched bases: 5.

The V gene is TRBV30, the J gene TRBJ2-5; TRBD2 matches at 10 bases. V trimming: 3 bases; J trimming: 7 bases; junction bases outside the gene matches: 8. Looked up from germline, CDR1 is GTSNPN and CDR2 is SVGIG (reference sequence). The CDR3 sequence is 14 residues long. CDR3 amino acids: CAWSTAGGIGTQYF. As DNA, the CDR3 is TGTGCCTGGAGCACAGCGGGGGGGATCGGGACCCAGTACTTC.

The chain carries TRBV19 and TRBJ2-7, with TRBD1 identical over 9 bases. V gave up 5 bases and J gave up 3 bases; unmatched junction bases: 8. CDR3 length: 15 residues. The V gene's germline CDR1 is LNHDA and CDR2 SQIVND (reference sequence). CDR3 DNA: TGTGCCAGTAGTTTTCGGACAGGGGCGGGCTACGAGCAGTACTTC. Encoded protein: CASSFRTGAGYEQYF.

The chain has TRBV15 and TRBJ1-4; D uncertain. V was cut by 1 base and J by 4 bases, with 16 bases left in between. The CDR3 length is 17 residues. CDR1 and CDR2 (germline): LNHNV, YYDKDF (reference sequence). This chain's CDR3 is CATSRGSRQTVNEKLFF. The CDR3 DNA reads as TGTGCCACCAGCAGAGGTTCCCGGCAAACAGTTAATGAAAAACTGTTTTTT.

The rearrangement links TRBV6-4 to TRBJ1-5; D gene uncertain. Germline V lookup: CDR1 MRHNA, CDR2 SNTAGT. CDR3 length: 14 residues. V was pared by 4 bases and J by 3 bases, with 10 bases between. The CDR3 loop reads CASSAVANNQPQHF. In nucleotides, the CDR3 is TGTGCCAGCAGTGCTGTAGCAAACAATCAGCCCCAGCATTTT.

Written as DNA, the CDR3 is TGTGCCAGTAGTATAGTTGGAGGTCGGAACTCTGGAAACACCATATATTTT. This gives the protein CASSIVGGRNSGNTIYF. The rearrangement joins TRBV19 to TRBJ1-3, with D unclear. V lost 1 base to trimming and J lost 0 bases, with 13 bases between them. The CDR3 totals 17 residues. The germline V gene has CDR1 LNHDA and CDR2 SQIVND (reference sequence). Looking up the rest from reference TRBV19 and TRBJ1-3 gives the full variable domain: DGGITQSPKYLFRKEGQNVTLSCEQNLNHDAMYWYRQDPGQGLRLIYYSQIVNDFQKGDIAEGYSVSREKKESFPLTVTSAQKNPTAFYLCASSIVGGRNSGNTIYFGEGSWLTVV.

The V and J genes are TRBV6-5 and TRBJ2-3, with 11 bases fitting TRBD2. The CDR3 loop spans 14 amino acids. With 10 bases clipped from V and 4 bases from J, the junction kept 7 bases outside the gene matches. CDR1 MNHEY and CDR2 SVGAGI come from the germline V gene. The CDR3 sequence: CANSGGVIADTQYF. The CDR3 DNA reads TGTGCCAATAGCGGGGGGGTAATCGCAGATACGCAGTATTTT.

This rearrangement joins TRBV6-5 to TRBJ2-2, with D perhaps TRBD1 (6 bases). This CDR3 has 14 residues. V dropped 2 bases and J dropped 3 bases, with 7 bases sitting between them. Germline lookup yields CDR1 MNHEY and CDR2 SVGAGI. CDR3 DNA sequence: TGTGCCAGCAGTTACGGACAGCACACCGGGGAGCTGTTTTTT. It codes for CASSYGQHTGELFF.

V usage is TRBV12-3 or TRBV12-4 and J usage is TRBJ2-1, with D unresolved. V lost 5 bases, J lost 5 bases, and 10 bases lay in between. The CDR3 loop spans 13 amino acids. The CDR3 reads CASSPTYNNEQFF. The CDR3 nucleotides are TGTGCCAGCAGTCCCACCTATAACAATGAGCAGTTCTTC.

The rearrangement joins TRBV6-2 or TRBV6-3 to TRBJ1-5, with D possibly TRBD1 on 5 matching bases. CDR3 length: 19 amino acids. The V and J ends lost 2 bases and 0 bases respectively, with 20 bases between them. CDR1 and CDR2 (germline): MNHEY, SVGEGT. CDR3 sequence reads: CASSYTQGGGDYSNQPQHF. Written as DNA, the CDR3 is TGTGCCAGCAGTTACACGCAGGGTGGAGGGGATTATAGCAATCAGCCCCAGCATTTT.

The chain links TRBV3-1 (or the pseudogene TRBV3-2) to TRBJ1-2; the match to TRBD1 covers 9 bases. Trimming took 1 base from V and 1 from J; bases not matched to a gene: 1. The germline CDR1 and CDR2 sequences are LGHDT and YNNKEL (reference sequence). The CDR3 spans 15 residues. The CDR3 sequence: CASSQGTGDNYGYTF. Written as DNA, the CDR3 is TGTGCCAGCAGCCAAGGGACAGGGGATAACTATGGCTACACCTTC.

The chain has TRBV10-3 and TRBJ1-6; possibly TRBD1 for D (5 bases). Trimming pared 6 bases from V and 7 bases from J, leaving 13 bases between. CDR3 length equals 14 residues. The germline gives CDR1 ENHRY, CDR2 SYGVKD. The CDR3, as DNA: TGTGCCATCAGGGGGCGGGACGGCAATTCACCCCTCCACTTT. It translates to CAIRGRDGNSPLHF.

The chain links TRBV2 to TRBJ1-4; possible D gene TRBD1, 6 bases. The CDR3 spans 14 residues. Germline V gene sequence: CDR1 SNHLY, CDR2 FYNNEI. Trimming took 4 bases from V and 4 from J, leaving 10 bases between them. This CDR3 reads CASSGRGNNEKLFF. In DNA form, the CDR3 reads TGTGCCAGCAGTGGCAGGGGCAATAATGAAAAACTGTTTTTT.

V and J are TRBV6-5 and TRBJ2-4, with D unresolved. This CDR3 has 15 amino acids. Between the trimmed V and J ends, which lost 8 bases and 0 bases, there was a span of 14 bases. In germline, CDR1 is MNHEY, CDR2 SVGAGI. In DNA, the CDR3 is TGTGCCAGCCGTCCATCAGGATCAGCCAAAAACATTCAGTACTTC. Amino acid sequence: CASRPSGSAKNIQYF.

The J gene is TRBJ1-2, the V gene TRBV6-5, with 11 bases fitting TRBD1. The CDR3 consists of 15 residues. V shed 6 bases, J shed 7 bases, and the junction held 10 bases outside the gene matches. Germline assignment: CDR1 MNHEY and CDR2 SVGAGI. CDR3: CASSQDRGLSGGYTF. In DNA, the CDR3 is TGTGCCAGCAGCCAGGACAGGGGGCTATCTGGTGGCTACACCTTC.

The rearrangement uses TRBV9 and TRBJ2-2; TRBD2 matches 8 bases. The CDR3 consists of 15 residues. Germline V CDR1 and CDR2: SGDLS, YYNGEE. The trim removed 3 bases at V and 1 base at J, leaving 2 bases unmatched. Written as DNA, the CDR3 is TGTGCCAGCAGCGCAGCGGGGGAGAACACCGGGGAGCTGTTTTTT. This encodes CASSAAGENTGELFF.